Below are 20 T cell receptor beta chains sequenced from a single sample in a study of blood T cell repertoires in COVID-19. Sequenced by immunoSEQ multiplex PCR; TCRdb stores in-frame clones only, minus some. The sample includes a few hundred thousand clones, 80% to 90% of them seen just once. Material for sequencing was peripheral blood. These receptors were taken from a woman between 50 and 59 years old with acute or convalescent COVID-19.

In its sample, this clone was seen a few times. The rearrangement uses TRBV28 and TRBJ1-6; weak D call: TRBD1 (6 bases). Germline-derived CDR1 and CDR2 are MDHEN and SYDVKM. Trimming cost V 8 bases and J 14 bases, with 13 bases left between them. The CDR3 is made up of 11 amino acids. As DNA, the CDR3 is TGTGCCAGCGGGGAAGAGGGGGCCCTCCACTTT. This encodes CASGEEGALHF.

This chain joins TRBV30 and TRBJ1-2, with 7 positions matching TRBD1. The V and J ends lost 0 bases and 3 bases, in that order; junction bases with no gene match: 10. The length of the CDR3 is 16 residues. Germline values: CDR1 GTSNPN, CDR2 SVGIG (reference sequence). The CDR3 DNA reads TGTGCCTGGAGTGTACGAGGGGGCCTAGTATACTATGGCTACACCTTC. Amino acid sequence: CAWSVRGGLVYYGYTF.

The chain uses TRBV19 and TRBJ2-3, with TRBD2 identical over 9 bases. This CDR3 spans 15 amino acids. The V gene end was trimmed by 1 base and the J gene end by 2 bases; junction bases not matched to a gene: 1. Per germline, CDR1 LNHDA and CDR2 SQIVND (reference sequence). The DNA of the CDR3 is TGTGCCAGTAGTATAGGCGGGGGGGCCACAGATACGCAGTATTTT. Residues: CASSIGGGATDTQYF. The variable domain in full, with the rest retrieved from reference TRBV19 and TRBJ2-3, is DGGITQSPKYLFRKEGQNVTLSCEQNLNHDAMYWYRQDPGQGLRLIYYSQIVNDFQKGDIAEGYSVSREKKESFPLTVTSAQKNPTAFYLCASSIGGGATDTQYFGPGTRLTVL.

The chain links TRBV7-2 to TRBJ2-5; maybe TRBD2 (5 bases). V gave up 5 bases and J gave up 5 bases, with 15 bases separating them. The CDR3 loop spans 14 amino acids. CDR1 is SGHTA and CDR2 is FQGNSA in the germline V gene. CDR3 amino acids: CASSLQADKETQYF. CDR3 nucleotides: TGTGCCAGCAGCCTCCAAGCGGATAAGGAGACCCAGTACTTC.

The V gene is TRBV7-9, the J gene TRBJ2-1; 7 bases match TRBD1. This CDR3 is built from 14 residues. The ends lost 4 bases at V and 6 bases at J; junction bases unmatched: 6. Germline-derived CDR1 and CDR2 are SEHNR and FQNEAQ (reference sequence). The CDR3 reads CASSSEGATNEQFF. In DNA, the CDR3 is TGTGCCAGCAGCTCAGAGGGGGCTACCAATGAGCAGTTCTTC.

The CDR3 DNA reads as TGTGCCAGCAGCCCCGCGGGGGTTCCCGGGGAGCTGTTTTTT. This codes for CASSPAGVPGELFF. The chain recombines TRBV11-3 with TRBJ2-2; TRBD2 agrees at 7 bases. V lost 5 bases, J lost 6 bases, and 6 bases stayed unmatched. CDR3 length: 14 amino acids. In germline, CDR1 is SGHNT, CDR2 YENEEA.

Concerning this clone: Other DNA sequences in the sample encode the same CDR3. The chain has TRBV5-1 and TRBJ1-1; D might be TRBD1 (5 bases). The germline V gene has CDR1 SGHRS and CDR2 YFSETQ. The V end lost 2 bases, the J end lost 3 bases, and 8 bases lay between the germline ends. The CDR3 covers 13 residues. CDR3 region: CASSFGGDTEAFF. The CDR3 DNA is TGCGCCAGCAGCTTCGGAGGGGACACTGAAGCTTTCTTT.

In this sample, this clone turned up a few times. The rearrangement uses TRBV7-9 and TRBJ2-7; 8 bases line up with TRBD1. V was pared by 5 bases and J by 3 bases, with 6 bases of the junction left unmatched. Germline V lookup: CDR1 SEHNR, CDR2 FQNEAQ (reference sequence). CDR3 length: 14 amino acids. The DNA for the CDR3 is TGTGCCAGCAGCCCAGACGGGACAGGCTACGAGCAGTACTTC. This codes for CASSPDGTGYEQYF.

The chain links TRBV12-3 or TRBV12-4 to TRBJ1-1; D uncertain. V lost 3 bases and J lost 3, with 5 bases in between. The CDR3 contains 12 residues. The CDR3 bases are TGTGCCAGCAGTTTTCAGGACACTGAAGCTTTCTTT. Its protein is CASSFQDTEAFF.

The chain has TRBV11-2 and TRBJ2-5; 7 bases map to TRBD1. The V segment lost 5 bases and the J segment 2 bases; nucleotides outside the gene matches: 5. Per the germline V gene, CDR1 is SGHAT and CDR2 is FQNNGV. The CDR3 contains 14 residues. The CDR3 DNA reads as TGTGCCAGCAGCCCGACAGGGCGGCAAGAGACCCAGTACTTC. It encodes CASSPTGRQETQYF.

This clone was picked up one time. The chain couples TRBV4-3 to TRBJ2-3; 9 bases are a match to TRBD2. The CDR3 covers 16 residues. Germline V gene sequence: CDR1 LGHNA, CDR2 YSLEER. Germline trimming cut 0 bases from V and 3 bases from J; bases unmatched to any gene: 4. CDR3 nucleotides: TGCGCCAGCAGCCAAGAAGGGACTAGCAGTACAGATACGCAGTATTTT. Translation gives CASSQEGTSSTDTQYF.

CDR3 nucleotide sequence: TGTGCCAGCAGTATGCCCGGGATACCGAGAGAGCAGTACTTC. Translation: CASSMPGIPREQYF. The V call is TRBV25-1, the J call TRBJ2-7, with D perhaps TRBD2 (5 bases). Trimming cost V 5 bases and J 7 bases, with 18 bases left between them. The CDR3 is 14 amino acids. Germline V lookup: CDR1 MGHDK, CDR2 SYGVNS.

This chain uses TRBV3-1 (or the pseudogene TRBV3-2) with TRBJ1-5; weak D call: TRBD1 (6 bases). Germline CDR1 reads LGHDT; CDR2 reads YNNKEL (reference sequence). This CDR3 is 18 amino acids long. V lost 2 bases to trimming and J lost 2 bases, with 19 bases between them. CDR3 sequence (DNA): TGTGCCAGCAGCCAATACCGGCAGGGGCCTTTGGGCAATCAGCCCCAGCATTTT. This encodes CASSQYRQGPLGNQPQHF.

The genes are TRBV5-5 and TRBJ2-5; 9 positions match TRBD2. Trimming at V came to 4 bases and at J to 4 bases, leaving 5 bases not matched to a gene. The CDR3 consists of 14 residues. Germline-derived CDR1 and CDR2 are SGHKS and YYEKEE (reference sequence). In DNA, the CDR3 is TGTGCCAGCAGCGCGGGGGGGGCTCGAGAGACCCAGTACTTC. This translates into CASSAGGARETQYF.

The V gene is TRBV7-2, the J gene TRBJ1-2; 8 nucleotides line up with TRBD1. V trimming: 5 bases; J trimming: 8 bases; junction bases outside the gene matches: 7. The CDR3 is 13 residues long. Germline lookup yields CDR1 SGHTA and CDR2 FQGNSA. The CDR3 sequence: CASSEDRAEGYTF. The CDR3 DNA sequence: TGTGCCAGCAGCGAGGACAGGGCGGAAGGCTACACCTTC. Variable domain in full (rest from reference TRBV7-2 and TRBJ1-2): GAGVSQSPSNKVTEKGKDVELRCDPISGHTALYWYRQSLGQGLEFLIYFQGNSAPDKSGLPSDRFSAERTGGSVSTLTIQRTQQEDSAVYLCASSEDRAEGYTFGSGTRLTVV.

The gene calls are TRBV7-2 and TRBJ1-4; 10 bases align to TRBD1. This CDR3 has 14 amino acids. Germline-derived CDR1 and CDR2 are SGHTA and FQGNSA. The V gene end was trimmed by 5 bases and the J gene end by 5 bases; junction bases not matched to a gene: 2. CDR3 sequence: CASSQDRGNEKLFF. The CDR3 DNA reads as TGTGCCAGCAGCCAGGACAGGGGGAATGAAAAACTGTTTTTT.

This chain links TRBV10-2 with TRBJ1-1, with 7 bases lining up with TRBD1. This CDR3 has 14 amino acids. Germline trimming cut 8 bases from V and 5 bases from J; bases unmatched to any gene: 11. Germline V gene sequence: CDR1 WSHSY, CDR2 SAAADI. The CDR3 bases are TGCGCCAGCGGTTTACAGGGGAGCGGGACTGAAGCTTTCTTT. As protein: CASGLQGSGTEAFF.

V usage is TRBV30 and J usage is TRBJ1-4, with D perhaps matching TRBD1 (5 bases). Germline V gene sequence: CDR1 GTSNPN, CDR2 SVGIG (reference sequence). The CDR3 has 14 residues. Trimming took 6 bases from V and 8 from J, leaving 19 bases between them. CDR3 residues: CACRAFEKGEKLFF. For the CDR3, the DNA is TGTGCCTGTAGGGCATTCGAGAAGGGGGAAAAACTGTTTTTT.

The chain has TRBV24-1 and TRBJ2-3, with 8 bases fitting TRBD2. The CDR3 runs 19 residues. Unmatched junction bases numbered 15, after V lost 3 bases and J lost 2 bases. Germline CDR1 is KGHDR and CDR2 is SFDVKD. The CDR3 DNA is TGTGCCACCAGTGATAAAAGGGGTTCACTAGCGGAGAACACAGATACGCAGTATTTT. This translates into CATSDKRGSLAENTDTQYF.

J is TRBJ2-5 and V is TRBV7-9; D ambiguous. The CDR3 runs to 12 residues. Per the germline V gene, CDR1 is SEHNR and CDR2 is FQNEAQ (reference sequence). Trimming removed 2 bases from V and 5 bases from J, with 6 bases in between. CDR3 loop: CASSLTSETQYF. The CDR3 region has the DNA TGTGCCAGCAGCTTAACGAGTGAGACCCAGTACTTC.